The TCR beta chain under discussion was sequenced for a study of shared clonotypes between healthy human individuals. CDR1 and CDR2 (germline): MGHRA, YSYEKL. V was pared by 5 bases and J by 0 bases, with 4 bases of the junction left unmatched. The CDR3 spans 15 residues. Study-level findings and limits: Shared clonotypes across all four donors exceeded non-shared ones in generation probability.

Assay execution took place at the deep level. The assay was immunoSEQ multiplex PCR, and TCRdb's table has in-frame clones only and misses some. The table has about 320,000 clones, roughly 87% seen once. Worth noting for this clone: What it binds is unknown.

The clonotype comes from a man in his late teens or twenties in good health. The chain employs TRBV4-1 and TRBJ2-1; TRBD1 aligns across 7 bases. Sequenced sample: memory CD8+ T cells sorted from blood. Subset described: CD45RO+ cells pooled with CCR7-negative TemRA cells. In DNA form, the CDR3 reads TGCGCCAGCAGCATACAGGGGCCCTCCTACAATGAGCAGTTCTTC. Amino acid sequence: CASSIQGPSYNEQFF.